This TCR beta chain is drawn from a study of T cell responses to AZD1222 COVID-19 vaccine. Doses given second, at about 4 or about 12 weeks, were pooled. Using immunoSEQ multiplex PCR, the repertoire was profiled, and TCRdb retains in-frame clones only, with some absent. The sample lists more than 70,000 clones; roughly nine tenths were seen once. Details on this clone: What it recognizes is unknown.

The CDR3 is made up of 16 amino acids. Trimming left V 4 bases short and J 0 bases short, with 12 bases between. Per germline, CDR1 MNHEY and CDR2 SVGAGI. The study's findings and limits: The reported proportion of spike-specific TCRs targeting unmutated variant regions was nearly half.

The sequenced sample was peripheral blood, obtained 28 days after the second AZD1222 dose. The sequence derives from an adult who received the AZD1222 COVID-19 vaccine. The V call is TRBV6-5, the J call TRBJ2-2, with D perhaps TRBD1 or TRBD2 (5 bases each). The CDR3 DNA sequence: TGTGCCAGCAGTTCTTGGGGGAGTTCGAACACCGGGGAGCTGTTTTTT. As protein: CASSSWGSSNTGELFF.